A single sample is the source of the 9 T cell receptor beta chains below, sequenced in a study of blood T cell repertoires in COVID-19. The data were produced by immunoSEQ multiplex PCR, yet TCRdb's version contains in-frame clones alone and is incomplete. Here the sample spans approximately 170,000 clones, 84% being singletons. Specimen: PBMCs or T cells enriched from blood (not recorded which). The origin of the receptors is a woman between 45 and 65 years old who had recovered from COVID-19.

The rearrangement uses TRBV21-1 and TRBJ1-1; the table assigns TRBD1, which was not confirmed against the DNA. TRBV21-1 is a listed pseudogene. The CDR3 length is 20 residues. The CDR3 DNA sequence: TGTGCCAGCAGCAAAGCGAAAACCCGATGGGTGGCAGGGGATAAAACTGAAGCTTTCTTT. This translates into CASSKAKTRWVAGDKTEAFF.

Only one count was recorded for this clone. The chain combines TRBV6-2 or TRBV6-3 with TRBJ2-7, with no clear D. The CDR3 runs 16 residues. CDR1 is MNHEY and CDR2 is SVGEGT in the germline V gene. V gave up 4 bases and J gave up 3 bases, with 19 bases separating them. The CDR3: CASSSLSAGWFYEQYF. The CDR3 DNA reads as TGTGCCAGCAGTTCCTTGTCGGCAGGTTGGTTCTACGAGCAGTACTTC.

The CDR3 DNA is TGTGCCAGCAGCCAATCAGACCGGAAACAGGGAGCTGAAGCTTTCTTT. It codes for CASSQSDRKQGAEAFF. The V call is TRBV3-1 (or the pseudogene TRBV3-2), the J call TRBJ1-1, with D perhaps matching TRBD1 (6 bases). V was pared by 2 bases and J by 6 bases, with 19 bases between. The CDR3 spans 16 residues. CDR1 is LGHDT, CDR2 YNNKEL, per germline (reference sequence).

The CDR3 spells CASTHLQREVGEQFF. CDR3 nucleotide sequence: TGTGCCAGCACCCACCTTCAACGGGAGGTTGGAGAGCAGTTCTTC. The genes are TRBV7-2 and TRBJ2-1; 7 nucleotides line up with TRBD2. The CDR3 contains 15 residues. In germline, CDR1 is SGHTA, CDR2 FQGNSA. With 7 bases clipped from V and 10 bases from J, the junction kept 16 bases outside the gene matches.

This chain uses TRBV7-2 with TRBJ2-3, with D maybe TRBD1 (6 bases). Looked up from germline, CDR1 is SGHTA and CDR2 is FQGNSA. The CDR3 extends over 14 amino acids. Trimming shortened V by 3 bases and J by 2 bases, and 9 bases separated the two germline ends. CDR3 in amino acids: CASSFNRATDTQYF. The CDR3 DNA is TGTGCCAGCAGCTTCAACAGGGCCACAGATACGCAGTATTTT.

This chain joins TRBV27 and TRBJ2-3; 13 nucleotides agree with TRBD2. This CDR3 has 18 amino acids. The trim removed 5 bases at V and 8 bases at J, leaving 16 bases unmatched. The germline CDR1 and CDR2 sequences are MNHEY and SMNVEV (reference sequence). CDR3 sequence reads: CASSRPYTGLAGAGTQYF. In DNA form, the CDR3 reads TGTGCCAGCAGTAGACCGTACACCGGACTAGCGGGGGCGGGTACGCAGTATTTT.

CDR3 protein: CASSLGGTSYEQYF. The CDR3 nucleotides read TGCGCCAGCAGCTTGGGCGGGACTAGCTACGAGCAGTACTTC. V and J are TRBV5-1 and TRBJ2-7; TRBD2 matches at 8 bases. This CDR3 spans 14 amino acids. Germline CDR1 is SGHRS and CDR2 is YFSETQ. The V and J ends lost 0 bases and 3 bases, in that order; junction bases with no gene match: 2.

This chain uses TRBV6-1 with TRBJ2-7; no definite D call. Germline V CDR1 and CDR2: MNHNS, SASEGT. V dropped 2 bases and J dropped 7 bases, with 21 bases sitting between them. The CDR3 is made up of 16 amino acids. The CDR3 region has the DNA TGTGCCAGCAGTGAACTCGTGGCACCTTACTATTGGGAGCAGTACTTC. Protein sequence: CASSELVAPYYWEQYF.

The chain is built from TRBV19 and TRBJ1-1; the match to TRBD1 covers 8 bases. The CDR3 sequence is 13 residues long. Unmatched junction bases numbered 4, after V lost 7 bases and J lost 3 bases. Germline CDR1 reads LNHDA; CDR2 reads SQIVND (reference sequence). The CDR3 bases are TGTGCCAGTATTGAGACAGGGGACACTGAAGCTTTCTTT. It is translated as CASIETGDTEAFF.